Shown below are 22 T cell receptor beta chains from a single sample sequenced in a study of cytomegalovirus exposure and HLA in healthy donors (TCRdb year 2017). Receptor libraries were prepared by the immunoSEQ multiplex PCR assay. TCRdb's version of the immuneACCESS table is confined to in-frame rearrangements and falls short of the full clone set. An unresolved V gene accounts for under half of the shortfall where checked; the remainder is of unknown origin. This sample holds some 250,000 clones; around 85% were observed only once. 1% to 1.5% of the sample rests with the top ten. The material sequenced was PBMCs. The origin of the receptors is a woman aged 25 to 39 in good health and CMV-seropositive.

This clone was picked up one time. This chain joins TRBV19 and TRBJ2-6; TRBD1 aligns across 8 bases. The CDR3 has 16 residues. With 3 bases clipped from V and 2 bases from J, the junction kept 3 bases outside the gene matches. Looked up from germline, CDR1 is LNHDA and CDR2 is SQIVND (reference sequence). Written as DNA, the CDR3 is TGTGCCAGTAGTATCTGGACAGGGCCTGGGGCCAACGTCCTGACTTTC. Residues: CASSIWTGPGANVLTF.

V gene TRBV29-1 combines with J gene TRBJ2-3; 7 bases agree with TRBD2. V was pared by 6 bases and J by 1 base, with 19 bases of the junction left unmatched. This CDR3 spans 18 amino acids. The germline V gene encodes CDR1 SQVTM and CDR2 ANQGSEA. CDR3 region: CSVERGVVVAGGTDTQYF. CDR3 nucleotide sequence: TGCAGCGTAGAGAGAGGGGTTGTAGTGGCGGGGGGCACAGATACGCAGTATTTT.

This rearrangement joins TRBV5-1 to TRBJ1-4; D remains unclear. The CDR3 has 15 residues. Germline-derived CDR1 and CDR2 are SGHRS and YFSETQ. Trimming cost V 3 bases and J 0 bases, with 9 bases left between them. The CDR3 DNA reads TGCGCCAGCAGCTGGAGGGCGGCAACTAATGAAAAACTGTTTTTT. This codes for CASSWRAATNEKLFF.

The V and J genes are TRBV6-5 and TRBJ2-1; 8 bases line up with TRBD2. CDR1 MNHEY and CDR2 SVGAGI come from the germline V gene. With 6 bases clipped from V and 8 bases from J, the junction kept 12 bases outside the gene matches. The length of the CDR3 is 15 residues. The CDR3 coding sequence is TGTGCCAGCAGCCGCGACCACGCCGGGGGGGATGAGCAGTTCTTC. The encoded protein is CASSRDHAGGDEQFF.

The chain joins TRBV10-2 to TRBJ2-7; 8 positions match TRBD2. CDR1 and CDR2 (germline): WSHSY, SAAADI. The CDR3 is made up of 17 amino acids. Unmatched junction bases numbered 16, after V lost 4 bases and J lost 5 bases. The CDR3 DNA is TGCGCCAGCAGTGTTTCCCTGGCGGGAGGTGTTGACAACGAGCAGTACTTC. It translates to CASSVSLAGGVDNEQYF.

The rearrangement links TRBV5-1 to TRBJ2-7; D remains unclear. Trimming took off 0 bases at V and 3 bases at J, with 13 bases between the two ends. This CDR3 comprises 15 residues. CDR1 and CDR2 (germline): SGHRS, YFSETQ. The CDR3 DNA is TGCGCCAGCAGCTTGGACAGCCCGTCTTTCTACGAGCAGTACTTC. The encoded protein is CASSLDSPSFYEQYF.

The rearrangement links TRBV28 to TRBJ2-1; D is unclear. The CDR3 is made up of 11 amino acids. The V gene's germline CDR1 is MDHEN and CDR2 SYDVKM. The V gene lost 7 bases and the J gene lost 7 bases, with 8 bases spanning the gap. The CDR3 sequence: CASTNLNEQFF. DNA for the CDR3: TGTGCCAGCACTAACTTGAATGAGCAGTTCTTC.

V and J are TRBV30 and TRBJ1-1; D gene ambiguous. CDR3 length equals 11 residues. Germline CDR1 GTSNPN, CDR2 SVGIG (reference sequence). V dropped 3 bases and J dropped 1 base, with 3 bases sitting between them. CDR3 loop: CAWRQNTEAFF. In DNA, the CDR3 is TGTGCCTGGAGACAGAACACTGAAGCTTTCTTT.

The J gene is TRBJ1-3, the V gene TRBV7-8; 7 bases are shared with TRBD1. In germline, CDR1 is SGHVS, CDR2 FQNEAQ. The CDR3 totals 16 residues. The V gene end was trimmed by 5 bases and the J gene end by 7 bases; junction bases not matched to a gene: 14. DNA of the CDR3: TGTGCCAGCAGCCAAGGGGCAGGGGGTTCGGGTAACACCATATATTTT. This encodes CASSQGAGGSGNTIYF.

This clone turned up a few times. This chain links TRBV6-1 with TRBJ1-4; D is ambiguous. The CDR3 has 13 amino acids. In germline, CDR1 is MNHNS, CDR2 SASEGT. Trimming shortened V by 10 bases and J by 5 bases, and 14 bases separated the two germline ends. The CDR3 sequence: CATQREENEKLFF. CDR3 bases: TGTGCCACCCAGCGGGAGGAGAATGAAAAACTGTTTTTT.

This sequence joins TRBV6-1 and TRBJ2-2; D not resolved. CDR3 length: 15 amino acids. Trimming stripped 1 base from V and 9 bases from J, with 15 bases between. From germline, CDR1 is MNHNS and CDR2 SASEGT. The CDR3 DNA sequence: TGTGCCAGCAGTGAAGTTGCCAGTCGGCGGCGGGAGCTGTTTTTT. It codes for CASSEVASRRRELFF.

The CDR3 spells CASSTKWPFRGYTF. The DNA of the CDR3 is TGTGCCAGCAGTACTAAATGGCCCTTCCGAGGCTACACCTTC. The chain combines TRBV6-5 with TRBJ1-2; unclear D gene. The germline CDR1 and CDR2 sequences are MNHEY and SVGAGI. Trimming cost V 5 bases and J 8 bases, with 18 bases left between them. This CDR3 spans 14 amino acids.

There are a few counts of this clone. V usage is TRBV2 and J usage is TRBJ2-7; D perhaps matches TRBD1 (6 bases). Trimming cost V 6 bases and J 3 bases, with 6 bases left between them. The CDR3 extends over 11 amino acids. Germline lookup yields CDR1 SNHLY and CDR2 FYNNEI. The CDR3 sequence is CASRQGYEQYF. The CDR3 region has the DNA TGTGCCAGCAGACAGGGCTACGAGCAGTACTTC.

The V and J genes are TRBV5-1 and TRBJ1-1, with 8 bases identical to TRBD1. This CDR3 is 15 amino acids long. Germline V gene sequence: CDR1 SGHRS, CDR2 YFSETQ. V shed 4 bases, J shed 4 bases, and the junction held 9 bases outside the gene matches. The CDR3 nucleotides are TGCGCCAGCAGCCCCTCGGGACAGGTCATCACTGAAGCTTTCTTT. Encoded protein: CASSPSGQVITEAFF.

This sequence joins TRBV5-1 and TRBJ2-2; the match to TRBD2 covers 9 bases. V was clipped by 5 bases and J by 0 bases; unmatched bases: 2. This CDR3 is built from 15 residues. In germline, CDR1 is SGHRS, CDR2 YFSETQ. The DNA of the CDR3 is TGCGCCAGCAGGTCTAGCGGGGCGAACACCGGGGAGCTGTTTTTT. Translation gives CASRSSGANTGELFF.

The V and J genes are TRBV4-1 and TRBJ2-4; D may be TRBD1 (6 bases). The CDR3 covers 19 residues. Germline loops: CDR1 MGHRA, CDR2 YSYEKL. Trimming stripped 0 bases from V and 0 bases from J, with 18 bases between. The CDR3 coding sequence is TGCGCCAGCAGCCAAGATATGGCGGACAGCCAAATAGCCAAAAACATTCAGTACTTC. As protein: CASSQDMADSQIAKNIQYF.

The chain joins TRBV11-3 to TRBJ2-7; D remains unclear. V was trimmed by 5 bases and J by 6 bases, leaving 20 bases between them. The CDR3 consists of 15 residues. Germline lookup yields CDR1 SGHNT and CDR2 YENEEA. The CDR3 sequence: CASSQRPSVESEQYF. The DNA of the CDR3 is TGTGCCAGCAGCCAAAGGCCGTCAGTGGAGAGCGAGCAGTACTTC.

The chain has TRBV4-1 and TRBJ2-7; TRBD2 agrees at 9 bases. The CDR3 length is 16 residues. Germline assignment: CDR1 MGHRA and CDR2 YSYEKL. V shed 4 bases and J 4 bases; nucleotides not matched to a gene: 11. This CDR3 is CASSPAGGLRWYEQYF. CDR3 sequence (DNA): TGCGCCAGCAGCCCAGCGGGAGGTCTGAGGTGGTACGAGCAGTACTTC.

The chain couples TRBV7-2 to TRBJ2-1, with TRBD2 matching 8 bases. V lost 1 base and J lost 4; bases outside the gene matches: 3. Germline V gene lookup returns CDR1 SGHTA and CDR2 FQGNSA. The CDR3 is made up of 15 amino acids. CDR3 protein: CASSLDPGGYNEQFF. The CDR3 bases are TGTGCCAGCAGCTTAGATCCGGGAGGGTACAATGAGCAGTTCTTC.

This rearrangement joins TRBV5-5 to TRBJ2-7; 8 bases map to TRBD1. The CDR3 totals 14 residues. In germline, CDR1 is SGHKS, CDR2 YYEKEE (reference sequence). V lost 4 bases to trimming and J lost 3 bases; unmatched junction nucleotides: 6. CDR3 sequence reads: CASSTWTGLYEQYF. CDR3 sequence (DNA): TGTGCCAGCAGCACTTGGACAGGGCTCTACGAGCAGTACTTC. Full variable domain (outside the CDR3, taken from reference TRBV5-5 and TRBJ2-7): DAGVTQSPTHLIKTRGQQVTLRCSPISGHKSVSWYQQVLGQGPQFIFQYYEKEERGRGNFPDRFSARQFPNYSSELNVNALLLGDSALYLCASSTWTGLYEQYFGPGTRLTVT.

The V and J genes are TRBV5-1 and TRBJ2-7; D may be TRBD1 (5 bases). This CDR3 is built from 14 residues. V was shortened by 4 bases and J by 3 bases, with 14 bases between the two germline ends. Germline loops: CDR1 SGHRS, CDR2 YFSETQ. The CDR3 spells CASSPRQGIYEQYF. As DNA, the CDR3 is TGCGCCAGCAGCCCAAGGCAGGGTATCTACGAGCAGTACTTC. The whole variable domain, remainder taken from reference TRBV5-1 and TRBJ2-7, is KAGVTQTPRYLIKTRGQQVTLSCSPISGHRSVSWYQQTPGQGLQFLFEYFSETQRNKGNFPGRFSGRQFSNSRSEMNVSTLELGDSALYLCASSPRQGIYEQYFGPGTRLTVT.

This sequence joins TRBV2 and TRBJ2-2; 13 nucleotides agree with TRBD2. With V trimmed by 9 bases and J by 6 bases, 4 bases remained unmatched. The CDR3 has 14 amino acids. Germline V CDR1 and CDR2: SNHLY, FYNNEI. CDR3 residues: CARTGTSGAGELFF. The DNA of the CDR3 is TGTGCCAGAACCGGGACTAGCGGGGCCGGGGAGCTGTTTTTT. Drawing the rest from reference TRBV2 and TRBJ2-2, the complete variable domain is EPEVTQTPSHQVTQMGQEVILRCVPISNHLYFYWYRQILGQKVEFLVSFYNNEISEKSEIFDDQFSVERPDGSNFTLKIRSTKLEDSAMYFCARTGTSGAGELFFGEGSRLTVL.